This T cell receptor beta chain comes out of a study of cytomegalovirus exposure and HLA in healthy donors. The CDR3 sequence is 14 residues long. Trimming took 7 bases from V and 6 from J; bases not matched to a gene: 9. Germline V lookup: CDR1 SNHLY, CDR2 FYNNEI. Repertoires were generated with immunoSEQ multiplex PCR, while TCRdb's copy carries only in-frame clones and drops some. The data contain more than 250,000 clones, 87% of them seen just once; the ten biggest clones take up about 1.2%. This clonotype was sampled from a woman aged 25 to 39 in good health and CMV-seropositive. The V call is TRBV2, the J call TRBJ1-1; 9 positions match TRBD1. The sample taken for sequencing was PBMCs. The CDR3, as DNA: TGTGCCAGCATCGGGACAGGGTTTGGTCCTGAAGCTTTCTTT. The encoded protein is CASIGTGFGPEAFF.